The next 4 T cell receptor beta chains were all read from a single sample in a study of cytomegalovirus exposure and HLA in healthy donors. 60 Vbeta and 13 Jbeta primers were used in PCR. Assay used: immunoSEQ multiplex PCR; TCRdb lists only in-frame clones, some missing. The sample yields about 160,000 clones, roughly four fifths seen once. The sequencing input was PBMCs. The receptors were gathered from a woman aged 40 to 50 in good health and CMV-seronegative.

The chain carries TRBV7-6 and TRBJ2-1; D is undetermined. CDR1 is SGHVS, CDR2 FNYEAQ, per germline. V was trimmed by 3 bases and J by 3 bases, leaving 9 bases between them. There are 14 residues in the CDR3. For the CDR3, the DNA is TGTGCCAGCAGCTTTAACACAGTCTACAATGAGCAGTTCTTC. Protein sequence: CASSFNTVYNEQFF. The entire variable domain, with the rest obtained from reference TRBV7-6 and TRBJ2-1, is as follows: GAGVSQSPRYKVTKRGQDVALRCDPISGHVSLYWYRQALGQGPEFLTYFNYEAQQDKSGLPNDRFSAERPEGSISTLTIQRTEQRDSAMYRCASSFNTVYNEQFFGPGTRLTVL.

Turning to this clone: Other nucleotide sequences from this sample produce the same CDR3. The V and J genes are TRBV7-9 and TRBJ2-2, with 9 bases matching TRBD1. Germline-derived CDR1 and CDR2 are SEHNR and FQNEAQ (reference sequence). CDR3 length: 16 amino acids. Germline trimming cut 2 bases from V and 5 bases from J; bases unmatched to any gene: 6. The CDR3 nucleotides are TGTGCCAGCAGCTTAAATACAGGGGGCCGGACCGGGGAGCTGTTTTTT. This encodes CASSLNTGGRTGELFF.

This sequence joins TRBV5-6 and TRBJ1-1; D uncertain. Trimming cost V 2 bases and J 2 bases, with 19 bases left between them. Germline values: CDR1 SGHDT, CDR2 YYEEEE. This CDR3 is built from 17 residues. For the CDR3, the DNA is TGTGCCAGCAGCTTTAGAGGAGGGTCAGCAATAAACACTGAAGCTTTCTTT. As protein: CASSFRGGSAINTEAFF.

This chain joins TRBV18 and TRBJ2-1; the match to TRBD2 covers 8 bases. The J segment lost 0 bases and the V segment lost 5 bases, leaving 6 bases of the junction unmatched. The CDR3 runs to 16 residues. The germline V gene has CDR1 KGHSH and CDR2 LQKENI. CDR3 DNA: TGTGCCAGCTCAACTTCTAGCGGGCGCTCCTACAATGAGCAGTTCTTC. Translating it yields CASSTSSGRSYNEQFF. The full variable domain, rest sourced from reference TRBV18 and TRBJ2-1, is NAGVMQNPRHLVRRRGQEARLRCSPMKGHSHVYWYRQLPEEGLKFMVYLQKENIIDESGMPKERFSAEFPKEGPSILRIQQVVRGDSAAYFCASSTSSGRSYNEQFFGPGTRLTVL.